The T cell receptor beta chain described here comes from a study of cytomegalovirus exposure and HLA in healthy donors. General study points: For TCR beta chains, V- and J-gene trimming was later linked to a missense DCLRE1C variant. An analysis was carried out at a later point. It showed that HLA-associated TCR beta chains were more clonally expanded than equally common non-associated chains. Earlier analysis found most TCR beta V segments productive about 87% or about 30% of the time. After further analysis at a later stage, some 15,000 TCR beta sequences were associated with HLA alleles at 0.05 false discovery rate.

Per germline, CDR1 LGHNA and CDR2 YNFKEQ. Trimming took 6 bases from V and 0 from J, leaving 21 bases between them. CDR3 length: 17 residues. This clone appeared once. Its antigen is not known. The PCR contained 60 Vbeta and 13 Jbeta primers. The protocol was immunoSEQ multiplex PCR, while the TCRdb copy is restricted to in-frame clones and leaves out a portion. The data show roughly 170,000 clones, with about 80% seen just once and around 0.69% held by the top ten. V and J are TRBV4-2 and TRBJ2-7; D unclear. Source material: PBMCs. The clonotype originates from a boy aged 5-17 years in good health and CMV-seronegative. The CDR3 DNA reads TGTGCCAGCAGTCAGGCTCATGGGTCCTCCAACTCCTACGAGCAGTACTTC. Residues: CASSQAHGSSNSYEQYF.